This entry is about one T cell receptor beta chain. This clone showed up just a few times. Its recognized antigen is unknown. One base away there is no much larger clone; base qualities are not given. From each donor, a single peripheral blood sample of about 120 mL on average was drawn into heparinised tubes. A BD FACSAria II was used to sort naive, central memory, regulatory and stem cell-like memory CD4+ T cells with a panel that included CD45RO, CCR7, CD25, CD127, CD95 and CD27. A purity above 95% was achieved for all sorted populations. PBMCs were isolated immediately by Lymphoprep density gradient centrifugation and stained directly without culture. To minimize batch effects, samples were stained and sorted in pairs, one healthy donor with one patient per experiment. The CDR3 starts with the cysteine, ends with the phenylalanine, and has 12 residues. Only the CDR3 part of the read is kept: 36 bases, read in frame from the first base. V is reduced by 2 bases and J by 5 bases, leaving a spacing of 9 bases between them. CDR1 SQVTM and CDR2 ANQGSEA were looked up in the germline V gene.

The data derive from a study of beta chain features in type 1 diabetes (dated by TCRdb to the late 2010s). Looking at the study overall: Mean age, gender distribution, total cell number and subset yield did not differ between patients and healthy donors. A total of approximately 100,000,000 sorted cells were examined across all samples, and the number of cells per subset was strongly correlated with RNA yield. The study compared the TCRB repertoires of sorted circulating CD4+ T cell subsets in recently diagnosed type 1 diabetes patients with those in matched healthy donors. Regulatory and stem cell-like memory subsets were isolated from only 8 patients and roughly eight healthy donors, whereas naive and central memory subsets came from all 30 or so donors. Overall results and qualifications from the work: Because small numbers of individuals were included in the HLA sub-analyses, any influence of HLA type on TCRB rearrangement was left unresolved. PCR may preferentially amplify shorter templates, but because patient and control samples were amplified and corrected together, any resulting skew would affect both groups equally. Type 1 diabetes patients showed a moderate but significant shortening of TCRB CDR3 length in all four CD4+ subsets. Because cDNA was sequenced instead of genomic DNA, activated cells with high expression could be over-represented, although the groups did not differ in activation or CD3 levels. At VDJ recombination sites, type 1 diabetes patients had fewer insertions and more deleted nucleotides, which implies abnormalities in thymic rearrangement. Naive, central memory and regulatory TCRB repertoires appeared to be more similar among patients than among healthy donors.

The entire amount of isolated RNA was reverse transcribed using the High Capacity cDNA Reverse Transcription Kit, so the sequenced TCRB transcripts were expressed ones. For stem cell-like memory T cell samples, survey-depth immunoSEQ sequencing was used, averaging approximately 950,000 total reads per sample. Sorted cells were lysed in RLT buffer and RNA was extracted with DNase-treated RNeasy Micro or Mini kits, depending on cell number. To prevent cross-contamination, each cell subset was processed individually, whereas patient and healthy donor samples were processed jointly. TCRB sequences were amplified from cDNA with the immunoSEQ multiplex PCR, producing 87-bp fragments spanning the CDR3 region. Amplicons were sequenced on the Illumina HiSeq platform. As for how the authors treated the data: Synthetic template baselines were used to correct PCR bias computationally, reads within Hamming distance 2 were collapsed together, and singletons that could not be merged were discarded. Reads were aligned against IMGT to assign V, D and J genes, CDR3 length and insertions or deletions at six rearrangement sites. Within each subset, clonotype counts were normalized to sorted cell number, after which true diversity and Gini coefficients were computed with the tcR R package. Repertoire sharing was quantified using the overlap coefficient calculated on TCRB nucleotide sequences. This is the immuneACCESS table as TCRdb keeps it, with only in-frame sequences that have V and J called. A part of the clones is gone; compared with another copy, unresolved V genes explain less than half, and the rest is unexplained. The V and J calls and clone size are taken from that table; D and trimming were inferred from the DNA. Here the sample has roughly 45,000 clones; about 50% occur a single time. The ten most abundant clones make up roughly 0.27% of the sample.

Source material: stem cell memory CD4+ T cells from blood. This specimen's cell subset or site label, interpreted: stem cell-like memory CD4+ T cells. In this chain, TRBV29-1 is recombined with TRBJ1-1, with the D gene too uncertain to name. This sequence originates from a woman in her twenties or thirties in good health. The bases are TGCAGCGTTGAACGTGGGAGGACTGAAGCTTTCTTT. It translates to CSVERGRTEAFF.